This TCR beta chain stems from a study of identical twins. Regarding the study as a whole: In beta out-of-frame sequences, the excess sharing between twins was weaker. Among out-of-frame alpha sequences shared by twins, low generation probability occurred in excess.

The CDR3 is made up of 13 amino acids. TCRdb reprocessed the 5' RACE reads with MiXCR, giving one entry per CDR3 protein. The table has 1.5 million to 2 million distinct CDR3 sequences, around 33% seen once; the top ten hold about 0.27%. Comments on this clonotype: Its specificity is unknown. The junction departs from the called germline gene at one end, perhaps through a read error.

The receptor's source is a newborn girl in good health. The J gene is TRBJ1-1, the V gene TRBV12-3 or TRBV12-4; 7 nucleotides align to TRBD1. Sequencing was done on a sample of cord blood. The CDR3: CTSSFPGGTEAFF. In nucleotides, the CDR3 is TGTACCAGCAGTTTCCCAGGGGGCACTGAAGCTTTCTTT.